The rows below give T cell receptor beta chains drawn from one sample of a study of CD8 T cells in ankylosing spondylitis. TCRdb redid the calling of the 5' RACE reads with MiXCR, one entry per CDR3 protein. The sample shows roughly 170,000 distinct CDR3 sequences, 9.8% of them seen only once. Sequencing used blood, either unsorted or a sorted T cell fraction (not recorded which). The origin of the receptors is a female donor with ankylosing spondylitis or in good health (not recorded which). CDR3s include the opening cysteine and the closing phenylalanine or tryptophan. A D gene is named only where the DNA matches it firmly. The size entry is marked missing in some rows and otherwise reads once, few, many or a size class.

j_call,d_call,clone_size,v_call,cdr3_length,cdr3_aa,cdr3_nt
TRBJ2-7,TRBD1,many,TRBV5-1,14,CASSLGTGLDEQYF,TGCGCCAGCAGCTTGGGGACAGGGCTCGACGAGCAGTACTTC
TRBJ1-4,NA,NA,TRBV29-1,13,CSAALDINEKLFF,TGCAGCGCTGCTCTCGACATCAATGAAAAACTGTTTTTT
TRBJ1-3,NA,NA,TRBV14,12,CASSQGTRTIYF,TGTGCCAGCAGCCAAGGGACTCGGACCATATATTTT
TRBJ2-7,NA,many,TRBV12-3/TRBV12-4,12,CASSLWAYEQYF,TGTGCCAGCAGTTTATGGGCCTACGAGCAGTACTTC
TRBJ2-3,NA,NA,TRBV12-5,11,CASLNTDTQYF,TGTGCTAGTTTAAACACAGATACGCAGTATTTT
TRBJ2-7,NA,many,TRBV4-3,12,CASRDSNYEQYF,TGCGCCAGCAGGGACAGTAACTACGAGCAGTACTTC
TRBJ2-1,NA,many,TRBV7-9,14,CASSPPLTRNEQFF,TGTGCCAGCAGCCCACCGCTGACTAGAAATGAGCAGTTCTTC
TRBJ2-7,TRBD2,NA,TRBV5-1,14,CASSPTSGQGEQYF,TGCGCCAGCAGCCCGACTAGCGGGCAGGGAGAGCAGTACTTC
TRBJ1-2,NA,NA,TRBV7-2,15,CASSSSRGRLYGYTF,TGTGCCAGCAGCTCCAGTCGAGGACGGCTCTATGGCTACACCTTC
TRBJ2-7,NA,NA,TRBV20-1,15,CSAPQFLASRYEQYF,TGCAGTGCTCCTCAGTTTCTCGCTTCTCGCTACGAGCAGTACTTC
TRBJ1-1,NA,many,TRBV5-1,16,CASSLEGHSMNTEAFF,TGCGCCAGCAGCTTGGAAGGACACAGCATGAACACTGAAGCTTTCTTT
TRBJ2-1,NA,many,TRBV4-3,16,CASSQGQRATYNEQFF,TGCGCCAGCAGCCAAGGTCAGCGGGCTACCTACAATGAGCAGTTCTTC
TRBJ2-3,NA,many,TRBV10-3,13,CAISHSGADTQYF,TGTGCCATCAGCCACTCGGGCGCAGATACGCAGTATTTT
TRBJ2-2,TRBD1,NA,TRBV6-2/TRBV6-3,15,CASSRQGTQSGELFF,TGTGCCAGCAGTCGACAGGGTACCCAGTCCGGGGAGCTGTTTTTT
TRBJ2-7,TRBD1,few,TRBV11-3,16,CASSLAVWDRVGEQYF,TGTGCCAGCAGCTTAGCAGTTTGGGACAGGGTAGGCGAGCAGTACTTC
TRBJ2-5,NA,few,TRBV9,14,CASSVGASWETQYF,TGTGCCAGCAGCGTAGGGGCTAGCTGGGAGACCCAGTACTTC
TRBJ1-2,NA,NA,TRBV7-2,12,CASSFLGDGYTF,TGTGCCAGCAGCTTCCTAGGGGACGGCTACACCTTC
TRBJ1-2,TRBD1,few,TRBV4-1,14,CASSQGGQTYGYTF,TGCGCCAGCAGCCAAGGGGGACAGACCTATGGCTACACCTTC
TRBJ2-1,NA,many,TRBV3-1,13,CASSLSNYNEQFF,TGTGCCAGCAGCCTTTCAAACTACAATGAGCAGTTCTTC
TRBJ1-2,TRBD1,NA,TRBV6-5,15,CASSYGQGVNYGYTF,TGTGCCAGCAGTTATGGTCAGGGGGTAAACTATGGCTACACCTTC
TRBJ2-3,TRBD2,few,TRBV12-5,19,CASGFSTDSRRESTDTQYF,TGTGCTAGTGGTTTCTCCACTGATTCTAGGCGGGAGAGCACAGATACGCAGTATTTT
TRBJ2-1,TRBD2,NA,TRBV19,15,CASSFGLASYNEQFF,TGTGCCAGTAGTTTCGGACTAGCGAGCTACAATGAGCAGTTCTTC
TRBJ1-5,NA,few,TRBV27,10,CASSLPACHF,TGTGCCAGCAGTTTACCGGCATGTCATTTT
TRBJ2-1,NA,many,TRBV12-5,12,CASGLVRAEQFF,TGTGCTAGTGGTTTGGTACGAGCGGAGCAGTTCTTC
TRBJ1-5,NA,few,TRBV4-2,15,CASSQEGYSNQPQHF,TGTGCCAGCAGCCAAGAGGGCTATAGCAATCAGCCCCAGCATTTT
TRBJ1-1,TRBD1,few,TRBV7-9,14,CASSAGQGTTEAFF,TGTGCCAGCAGCGCCGGACAGGGTACGACTGAAGCTTTCTTT
TRBJ2-1,TRBD2,few,TRBV7-7,16,CASSPGTSGATNEQFF,TGTGCCAGCAGCCCAGGGACTAGCGGAGCCACCAATGAGCAGTTCTTC
TRBJ2-3,NA,few,TRBV28,15,CASRSAGRGTDTQYF,TGTGCCAGTCGTTCAGCGGGTCGGGGGACAGATACGCAGTATTTT
TRBJ1-4,NA,NA,TRBV7-6,16,CASSPAQDGTNEKLFF,TGTGCCAGCAGCCCCGCCCAGGACGGAACTAATGAAAAACTGTTTTTT
TRBJ1-2,NA,few,TRBV27,13,CASSFQASYGYTF,TGTGCCAGCAGTTTCCAAGCGAGCTATGGCTACACCTTC
TRBJ2-7,NA,few,TRBV27,16,CASSAIPNEGIYEQYF,TGTGCCAGCAGTGCGATTCCCAATGAAGGCATATACGAGCAGTACTTC
TRBJ2-3,NA,many,TRBV12-3/TRBV12-4,13,CASSPPLEDTQYF,TGTGCCAGCAGTCCCCCCCTAGAGGATACGCAGTATTTT
TRBJ2-1,TRBD2,few,TRBV2,12,CARDGPGGKQFF,TGTGCCAGGGACGGGCCGGGGGGTAAGCAGTTCTTC
TRBJ1-2,NA,NA,TRBV6-2/TRBV6-3,12,CASSYGRGGYTF,TGTGCCAGCAGTTACGGCAGGGGTGGCTACACCTTC
TRBJ2-1,TRBD2,few,TRBV6-2/TRBV6-3,16,CASSYLREAAYNEQFF,TGTGCCAGCAGTTACTTGCGGGAGGCCGCCTACAATGAGCAGTTCTTC
TRBJ2-3,TRBD1,many,TRBV7-7,15,CASSPRTGGTDTQYF,TGTGCTAGCAGCCCTCGGACAGGGGGCACAGATACGCAGTATTTT
TRBJ2-1,NA,NA,TRBV27,13,CASTSGTYNEQFF,TGTGCCAGCACCTCCGGGACATACAATGAGCAGTTCTTC
TRBJ2-3,TRBD2,many,TRBV11-2,18,CASSLGLAGGHSTDTQYF,TGTGCCAGCAGCTTGGGACTAGCGGGAGGCCATAGCACAGATACGCAGTATTTT
TRBJ2-7,NA,NA,TRBV18,14,CASSPPAGAYEQYF,TGTGCCAGCTCACCACCCGCCGGAGCCTACGAGCAGTACTTC
TRBJ2-1,NA,NA,TRBV6-5,19,CASSSSAIRFGSSYNEQFF,TGTGCCAGCAGTTCTTCAGCCATCAGGTTCGGGAGCTCCTACAATGAGCAGTTCTTC
TRBJ2-1,TRBD2,few,TRBV20-1,16,CSARDNGGSSYNEQFF,TGCAGTGCTAGAGATAATGGCGGGAGCTCCTACAATGAGCAGTTCTTC
TRBJ2-7,NA,hyperexpanded,TRBV27,13,CASSWGPSYEQYF,TGTGCCAGCAGTTGGGGACCGTCCTACGAGCAGTACTTC
TRBJ2-5,TRBD1,few,TRBV25-1,14,CASSADRVQETQYF,TGTGCCAGCAGTGCCGACAGGGTTCAAGAGACCCAGTACTTC
TRBJ2-7,NA,many,TRBV7-9,12,CASSRGSYEQYF,TGTGCCAGCTCTCGGGGCTCGTATGAGCAGTACTTC
TRBJ2-3,NA,many,TRBV9,15,CASSVDGKSTDTQYF,TGTGCCAGCAGCGTAGACGGGAAGAGCACAGATACGCAGTATTTT